The clone carrying this T cell receptor (beta chain) showed up just once. Trimming pared 2 bases from V and 4 bases from J, leaving 15 bases between. This CDR3 is built from 15 residues. From germline, CDR1 is PRHDT and CDR2 FYEKMQ (reference sequence). The protocol was immunoSEQ multiplex PCR, while the TCRdb copy is restricted to in-frame clones and leaves out a portion. The sample has about 120,000 clones, 88% seen once; the top ten hold over 8.5%. The data were obtained in a study of T cell responses to AZD1222 COVID-19 vaccine. The origin of this receptor is an adult in good health. The input for sequencing was peripheral blood, taken on day 0 of AZD1222 vaccination. The chain uses TRBV13 and TRBJ2-7, with D tentatively TRBD1 (5 bases). Here the CDR3 DNA reads TGTGCCAGCAGCTTATTGGGGCAGAAAAAATACGAGCAGTACTTC. It is translated as CASSLLGQKKYEQYF.